This T cell receptor beta chain was documented in a study of T cells after yellow fever vaccination. Study as a whole: When fractions had low cell numbers, they were prepared with SMART-Seq v4 Ultra Low Input. General study findings and limits: Most clones from primary vaccination were detected again post-booster (just over 95% CD4, about 88% CD8). FACS-sorted repertoires might harbor abundant contaminating clonotypes from the bulk population.

CDR1 is LGHNA, CDR2 YSLEER, per germline. The junction had 6 bases not matched to a gene; V was cut back by 3 bases and J by 7 bases. CDR3 length: 15 residues. This clonotype was recorded at least ten times. Its antigen is not identified. The TCR cDNA carried a universal primer site and UMIs from 5'RACE template switching. TCRdb processed the 5' RACE reads anew with MiXCR; each CDR3 protein has one entry. The repertoire has 110,000 or so distinct CDR3 sequences, more than 5.5% of them found once; the top ten carry 2.7%. The chain couples TRBV4-3 to TRBJ1-4; 9 nucleotides align to TRBD1. This TCR was recovered from a man aged 18 to 29 who received the YFV17D yellow fever vaccine. This specimen was CD4+ T cells sorted from PBMCs, taken about 49 days after the first yellow fever vaccination. CDR3 in DNA: TGCGCCAGCAGCCAGGGGACAGGGCTGGGTGAAAAACTGTTTTTT. The encoded protein is CASSQGTGLGEKLFF.